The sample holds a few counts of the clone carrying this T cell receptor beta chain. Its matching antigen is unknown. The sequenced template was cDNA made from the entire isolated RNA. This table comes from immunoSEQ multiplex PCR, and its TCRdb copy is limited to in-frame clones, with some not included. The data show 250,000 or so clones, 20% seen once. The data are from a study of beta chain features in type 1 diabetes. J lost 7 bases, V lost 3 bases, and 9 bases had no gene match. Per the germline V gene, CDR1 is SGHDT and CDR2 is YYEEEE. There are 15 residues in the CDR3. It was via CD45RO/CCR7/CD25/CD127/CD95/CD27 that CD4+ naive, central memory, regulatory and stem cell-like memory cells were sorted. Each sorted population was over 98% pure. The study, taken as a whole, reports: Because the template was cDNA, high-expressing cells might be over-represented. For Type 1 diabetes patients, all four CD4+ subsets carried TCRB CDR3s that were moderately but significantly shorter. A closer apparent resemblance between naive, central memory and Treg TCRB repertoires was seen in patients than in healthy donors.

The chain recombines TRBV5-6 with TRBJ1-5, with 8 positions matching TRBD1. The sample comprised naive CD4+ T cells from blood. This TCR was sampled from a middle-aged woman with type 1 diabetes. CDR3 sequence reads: CASSWTGRSDQPQHF. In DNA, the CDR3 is TGTGCCAGCAGCTGGACAGGGAGAAGTGACCAGCCCCAGCATTTT.